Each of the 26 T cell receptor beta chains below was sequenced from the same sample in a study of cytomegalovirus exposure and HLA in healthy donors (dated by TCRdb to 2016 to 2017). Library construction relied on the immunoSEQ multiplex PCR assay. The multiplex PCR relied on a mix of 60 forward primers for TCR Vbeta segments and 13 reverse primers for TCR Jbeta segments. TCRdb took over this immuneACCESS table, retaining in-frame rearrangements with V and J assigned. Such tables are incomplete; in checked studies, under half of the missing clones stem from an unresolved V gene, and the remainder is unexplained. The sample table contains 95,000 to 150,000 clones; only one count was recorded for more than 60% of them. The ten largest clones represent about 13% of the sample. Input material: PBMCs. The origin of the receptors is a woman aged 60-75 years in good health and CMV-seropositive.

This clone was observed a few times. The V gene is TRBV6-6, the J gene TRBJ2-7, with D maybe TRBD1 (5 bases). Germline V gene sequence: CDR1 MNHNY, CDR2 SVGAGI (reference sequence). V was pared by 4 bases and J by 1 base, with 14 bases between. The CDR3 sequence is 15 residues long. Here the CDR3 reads CASSFGRVRSYEQYF. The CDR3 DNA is TGTGCCAGCAGTTTCGGCAGGGTTAGGTCCTACGAGCAGTACTTC.

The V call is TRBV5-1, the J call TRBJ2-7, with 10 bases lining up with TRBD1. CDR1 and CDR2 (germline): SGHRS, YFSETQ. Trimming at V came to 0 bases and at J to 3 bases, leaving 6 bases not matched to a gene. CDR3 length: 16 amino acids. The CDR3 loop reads CASSLVDGTGVYEQYF. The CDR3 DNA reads TGCGCCAGCAGCTTGGTTGACGGGACAGGGGTCTACGAGCAGTACTTC.

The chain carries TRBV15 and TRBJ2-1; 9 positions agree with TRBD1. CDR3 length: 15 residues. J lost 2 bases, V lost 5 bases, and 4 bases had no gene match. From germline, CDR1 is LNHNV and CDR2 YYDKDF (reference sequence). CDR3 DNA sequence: TGTGCCACCAGCGGACGACAGGGGGCCTACAATGAGCAGTTCTTC. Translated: CATSGRQGAYNEQFF.

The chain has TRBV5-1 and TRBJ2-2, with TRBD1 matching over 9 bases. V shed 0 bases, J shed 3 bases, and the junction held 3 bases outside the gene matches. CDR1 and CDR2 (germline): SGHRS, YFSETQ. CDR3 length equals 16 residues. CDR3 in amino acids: CASSLGDREDTGELFF. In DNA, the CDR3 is TGCGCCAGCAGCTTGGGGGACAGGGAGGACACCGGGGAGCTGTTTTTT.

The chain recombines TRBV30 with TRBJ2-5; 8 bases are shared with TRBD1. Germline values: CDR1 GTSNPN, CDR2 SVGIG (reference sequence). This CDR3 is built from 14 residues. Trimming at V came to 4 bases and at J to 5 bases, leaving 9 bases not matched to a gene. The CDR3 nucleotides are TGTGCCTGGAAACGACAGGGGTCAAGGGAGACCCAGTACTTC. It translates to CAWKRQGSRETQYF.

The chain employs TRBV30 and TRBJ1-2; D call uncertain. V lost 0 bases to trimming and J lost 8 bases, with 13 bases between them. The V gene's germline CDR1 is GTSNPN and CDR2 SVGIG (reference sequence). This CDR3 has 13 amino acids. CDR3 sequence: CAWSVERTRGYTF. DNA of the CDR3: TGTGCCTGGAGTGTGGAGCGGACTAGGGGCTACACCTTC.

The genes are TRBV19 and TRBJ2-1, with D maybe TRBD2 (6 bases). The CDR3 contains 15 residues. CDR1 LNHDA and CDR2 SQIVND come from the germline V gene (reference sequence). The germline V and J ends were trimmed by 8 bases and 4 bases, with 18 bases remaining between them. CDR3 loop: CASGSGGPGYNEQFF. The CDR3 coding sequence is TGTGCCAGTGGTTCCGGAGGGCCAGGGTACAATGAGCAGTTCTTC.

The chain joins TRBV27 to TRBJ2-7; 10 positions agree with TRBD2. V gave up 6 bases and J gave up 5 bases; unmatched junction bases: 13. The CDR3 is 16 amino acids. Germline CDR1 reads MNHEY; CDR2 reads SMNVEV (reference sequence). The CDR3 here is CASRPGWLAGVHEQYF. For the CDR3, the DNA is TGTGCCAGCAGGCCCGGGTGGCTAGCGGGAGTCCACGAGCAGTACTTC.

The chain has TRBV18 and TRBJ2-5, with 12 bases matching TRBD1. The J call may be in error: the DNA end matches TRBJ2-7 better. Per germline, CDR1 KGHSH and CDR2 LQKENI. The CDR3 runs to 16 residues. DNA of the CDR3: TGTGCCAGCTCACCATTGGGACAGGGGGCCTCCTACGAGCAGTACTTC. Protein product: CASSPLGQGASYEQYF.

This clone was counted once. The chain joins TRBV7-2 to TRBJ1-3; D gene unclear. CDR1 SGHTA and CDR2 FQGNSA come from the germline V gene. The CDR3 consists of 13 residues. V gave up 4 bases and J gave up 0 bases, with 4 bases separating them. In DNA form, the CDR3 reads TGTGCCAGCAGCTCCTTCTCTGGAAACACCATATATTTT. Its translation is CASSSFSGNTIYF.

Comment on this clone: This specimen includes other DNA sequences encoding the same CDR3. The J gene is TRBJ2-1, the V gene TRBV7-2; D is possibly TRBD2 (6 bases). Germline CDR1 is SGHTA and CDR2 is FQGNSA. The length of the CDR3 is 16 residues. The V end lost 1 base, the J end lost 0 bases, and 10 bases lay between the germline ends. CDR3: CASSLGSGSSYNEQFF. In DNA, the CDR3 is TGTGCCAGCAGCTTAGGTAGCGGTAGCTCCTACAATGAGCAGTTCTTC.

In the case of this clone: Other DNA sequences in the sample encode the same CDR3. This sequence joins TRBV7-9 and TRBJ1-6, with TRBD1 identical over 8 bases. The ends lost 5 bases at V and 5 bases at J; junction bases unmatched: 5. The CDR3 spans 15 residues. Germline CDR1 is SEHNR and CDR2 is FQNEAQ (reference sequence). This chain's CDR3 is CASSARQGNNSPLHF. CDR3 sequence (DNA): TGTGCCAGCAGCGCTCGACAGGGGAATAATTCACCCCTCCACTTT.

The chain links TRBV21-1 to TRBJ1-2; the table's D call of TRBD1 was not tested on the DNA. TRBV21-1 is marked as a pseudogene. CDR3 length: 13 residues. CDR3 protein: CASSPGAGYGYTF. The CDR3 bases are TGTGCCAGCTCACCAGGGGCGGGCTATGGCTACACCTTC.

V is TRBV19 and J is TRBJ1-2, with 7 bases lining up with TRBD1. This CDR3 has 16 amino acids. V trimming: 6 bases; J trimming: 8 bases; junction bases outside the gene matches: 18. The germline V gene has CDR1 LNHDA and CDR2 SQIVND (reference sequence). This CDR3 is CASRSLTGWAFGGYTF. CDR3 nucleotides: TGTGCCAGTAGATCCCTGACAGGGTGGGCCTTTGGCGGCTACACCTTC.

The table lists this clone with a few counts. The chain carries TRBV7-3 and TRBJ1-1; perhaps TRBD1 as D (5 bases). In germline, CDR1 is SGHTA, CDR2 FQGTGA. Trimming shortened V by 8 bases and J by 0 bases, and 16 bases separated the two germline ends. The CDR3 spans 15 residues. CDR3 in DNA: TGTGCCAGCGGGGGGAAGGAGAATTTGAACACTGAAGCTTTCTTT. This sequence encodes CASGGKENLNTEAFF.

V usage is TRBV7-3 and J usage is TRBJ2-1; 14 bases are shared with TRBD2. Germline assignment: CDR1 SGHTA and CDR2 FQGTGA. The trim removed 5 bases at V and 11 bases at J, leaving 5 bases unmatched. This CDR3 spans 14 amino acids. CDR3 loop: CASSLTSGGVQQFF. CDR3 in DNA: TGTGCCAGCAGCCTGACTAGCGGGGGGGTGCAGCAGTTCTTC.

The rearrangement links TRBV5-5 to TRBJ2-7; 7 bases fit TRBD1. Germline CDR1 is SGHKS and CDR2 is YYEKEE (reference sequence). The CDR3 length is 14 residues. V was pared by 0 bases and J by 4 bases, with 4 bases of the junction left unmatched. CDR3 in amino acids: CASSLDRGTYEQYF. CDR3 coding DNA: TGTGCCAGCAGCTTGGACAGGGGTACTTACGAGCAGTACTTC.

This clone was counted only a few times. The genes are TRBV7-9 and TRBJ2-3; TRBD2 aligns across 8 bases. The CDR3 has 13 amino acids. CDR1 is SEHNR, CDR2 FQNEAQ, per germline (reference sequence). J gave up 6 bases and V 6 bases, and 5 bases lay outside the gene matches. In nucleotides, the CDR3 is TGTGCCAGCAGTGGTAGCGGGGTTGATACGCAGTATTTT. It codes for CASSGSGVDTQYF. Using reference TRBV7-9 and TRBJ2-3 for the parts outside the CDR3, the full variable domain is DTGVSQNPRHKITKRGQNVTFRCDPISEHNRLYWYRQTLGQGPEFLTYFQNEAQLEKSRLLSDRFSAERPKGSFSTLEIQRTEQGDSAMYLCASSGSGVDTQYFGPGTRLTVL.

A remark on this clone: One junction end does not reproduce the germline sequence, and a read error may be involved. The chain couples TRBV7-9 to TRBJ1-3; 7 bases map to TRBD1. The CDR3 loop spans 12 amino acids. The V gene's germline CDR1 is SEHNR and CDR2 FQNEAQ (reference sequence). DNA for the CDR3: TGTTCCAGCAGCCTCACAGGGGACACCATATATTTT. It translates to CSSSLTGDTIYF.

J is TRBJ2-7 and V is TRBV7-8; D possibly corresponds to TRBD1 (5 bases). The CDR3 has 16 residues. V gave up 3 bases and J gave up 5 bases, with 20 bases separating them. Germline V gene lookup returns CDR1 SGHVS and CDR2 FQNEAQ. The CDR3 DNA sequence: TGTGCCAGCAGCTTTTCCGAGGACAAACATTGGGACGAGCAGTACTTC. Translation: CASSFSEDKHWDEQYF. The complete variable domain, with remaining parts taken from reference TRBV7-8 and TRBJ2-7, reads GAGVSQSPRYKVAKRGQDVALRCDPISGHVSLFWYQQALGQGPEFLTYFQNEAQLDKSGLPSDRFFAERPEGSVSTLKIQRTQQEDSAVYLCASSFSEDKHWDEQYFGPGTRLTVT.

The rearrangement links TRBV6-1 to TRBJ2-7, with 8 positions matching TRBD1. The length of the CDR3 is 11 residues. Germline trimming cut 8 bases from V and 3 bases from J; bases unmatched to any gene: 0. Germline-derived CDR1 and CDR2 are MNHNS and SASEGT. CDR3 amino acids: CASGQGYEQYF. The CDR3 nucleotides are TGTGCCAGCGGACAGGGCTACGAGCAGTACTTC.

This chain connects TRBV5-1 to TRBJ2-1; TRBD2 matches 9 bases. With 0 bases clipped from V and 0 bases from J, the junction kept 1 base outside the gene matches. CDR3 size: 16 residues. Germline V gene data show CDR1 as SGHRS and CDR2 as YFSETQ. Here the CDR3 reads CASSLGLAASYNEQFF. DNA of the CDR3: TGCGCCAGCAGCTTGGGACTAGCGGCCTCCTACAATGAGCAGTTCTTC.

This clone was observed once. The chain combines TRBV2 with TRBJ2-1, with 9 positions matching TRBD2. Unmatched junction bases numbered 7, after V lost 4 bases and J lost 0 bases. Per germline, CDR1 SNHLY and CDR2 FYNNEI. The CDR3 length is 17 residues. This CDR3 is CASSGLAGPSSYNEQFF. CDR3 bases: TGTGCCAGCAGTGGGCTAGCGGGGCCGAGCTCCTACAATGAGCAGTTCTTC.

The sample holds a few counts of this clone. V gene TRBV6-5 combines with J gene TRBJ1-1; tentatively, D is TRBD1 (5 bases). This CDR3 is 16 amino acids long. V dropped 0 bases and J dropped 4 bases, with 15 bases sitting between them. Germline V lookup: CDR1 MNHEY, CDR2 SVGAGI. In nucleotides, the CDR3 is TGTGCCAGCAGTTACTCGGGCGGGGGAAGGGGCACTGAAGCTTTCTTT. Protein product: CASSYSGGGRGTEAFF.

The CDR3 nucleotides are TGTGCCAGCAGTTTAGGACGGGGTAACTATGGCTACACCTTC. This translates into CASSLGRGNYGYTF. The V gene is TRBV27, the J gene TRBJ1-2, with D unclear. This CDR3 has 14 residues. V lost 2 bases and J lost 1, with 8 bases in between. In germline, CDR1 is MNHEY, CDR2 SMNVEV (reference sequence).

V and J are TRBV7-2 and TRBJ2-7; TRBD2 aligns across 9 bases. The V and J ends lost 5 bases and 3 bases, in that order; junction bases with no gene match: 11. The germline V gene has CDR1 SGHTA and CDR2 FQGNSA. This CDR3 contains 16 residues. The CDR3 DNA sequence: TGTGCCAGCAGCCAGGGGGGTCTAGCGGGACTCTACGAGCAGTACTTC. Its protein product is CASSQGGLAGLYEQYF.